This note documents a single T cell receptor (beta chain) sequence. This table comes from immunoSEQ multiplex PCR, and its TCRdb copy is limited to in-frame clones, with some not included. The table records 150,000 to 170,000 clones, approximately 80% of them present only once. Germline V gene sequence: CDR1 SGHTA, CDR2 FQGTGA. This CDR3 is built from 16 residues. V was clipped by 2 bases and J by 7 bases, with 15 bases between them. The data are from a study of blood T cell repertoires in COVID-19. Overall study context: Sites across the United States, Italy and Spain contributed samples from acute and convalescent COVID-19.

The V call is TRBV7-3, the J call TRBJ1-6; a weak D match, TRBD1 (6 bases). The sequence was obtained from a woman aged 60 to 75 with acute or convalescent COVID-19. Sequencing input: peripheral blood. The CDR3 region has the DNA TGTGCCAGCAGCTTACGACAGGCCGGGCCCAATTCACCCCTCCACTTT. Protein sequence: CASSLRQAGPNSPLHF.